These 16 T cell receptor beta chains originate from one sample sequenced in a study of blood T cell repertoires in COVID-19. Assay used: immunoSEQ multiplex PCR; TCRdb lists only in-frame clones, some missing. The repertoire holds roughly 70,000 clones, with approximately 90% as singletons. Material: peripheral blood. These TCRs come from a man aged 50-59 years with COVID-19, enrolled during active disease.

Only one count was recorded for this clone. This rearrangement joins TRBV27 to TRBJ2-3; a possible D gene is TRBD1 (5 bases). CDR3 length equals 17 residues. Trimming left V 5 bases short and J 2 bases short, with 20 bases between. Germline CDR1 is MNHEY and CDR2 is SMNVEV (reference sequence). CDR3 sequence reads: CASSLQVGIPFTDTQYF. CDR3 nucleotide sequence: TGTGCCAGCAGTCTACAGGTAGGGATCCCCTTCACAGATACGCAGTATTTT.

The chain has TRBV5-1 and TRBJ1-6; D uncertain. Trimming left V 3 bases short and J 10 bases short, with 20 bases between. The CDR3 spans 16 residues. Germline CDR1 is SGHRS and CDR2 is YFSETQ. The CDR3 here is CASSWGNTNPGSPLHF. CDR3 sequence (DNA): TGCGCCAGCAGCTGGGGAAATACAAATCCGGGATCACCCCTCCACTTT.

V and J are TRBV3-1 (or the pseudogene TRBV3-2) and TRBJ2-7; D gene uncertain. V was shortened by 0 bases and J by 4 bases, with 4 bases between the two germline ends. Germline loops: CDR1 LGHDT, CDR2 YNNKEL (reference sequence). The CDR3 runs 12 residues. The CDR3 DNA follows: TGTGCCAGCAGCCAAGATACTTACGAGCAGTACTTC. Its translation is CASSQDTYEQYF.

The J gene is TRBJ2-2, the V gene TRBV28; TRBD1 aligns across 10 bases. Trimming removed 6 bases from V and 2 bases from J; junction bases left unmatched: 3. Germline V CDR1 and CDR2: MDHEN, SYDVKM. CDR3 length equals 15 residues. Here the CDR3 reads CASRGDRGNTGELFF. The CDR3 DNA reads TGTGCCAGCAGAGGGGACAGGGGTAACACCGGGGAGCTGTTTTTT.

This chain links TRBV19 with TRBJ2-1; TRBD2 matches 7 bases. The J segment lost 1 base and the V segment lost 5 bases, leaving 11 bases of the junction unmatched. The CDR3 spans 17 residues. Germline lookup yields CDR1 LNHDA and CDR2 SQIVND (reference sequence). CDR3 region: CASSGGRDFLSYNEQFF. The DNA for the CDR3 is TGTGCCAGTAGTGGGGGGAGGGATTTCTTATCCTACAATGAGCAGTTCTTC.

In this sample, this clone turned up a few times. The chain uses TRBV7-7 and TRBJ2-5; 10 nucleotides match TRBD1. The length of the CDR3 is 15 residues. The germline CDR1 and CDR2 sequences are SSHAT and FNYEAQ (reference sequence). The J segment lost 5 bases and the V segment lost 5 bases, leaving 8 bases of the junction unmatched. CDR3 DNA: TGTGCCAGCAGCGACGGGACAGGGGATGAGGAGACCCAGTACTTC. Amino acids: CASSDGTGDEETQYF.

This clone showed up just once. The V and J genes are TRBV5-6 and TRBJ2-4; D gene uncertain. The CDR3 is made up of 15 amino acids. The germline gives CDR1 SGHDT, CDR2 YYEEEE. The ends were cut back, 3 bases at V and 0 bases at J, with 10 bases in the middle. The CDR3 is CASSSYILAKNIQYF. CDR3 coding DNA: TGTGCCAGCAGCTCTTACATCCTAGCCAAAAACATTCAGTACTTC.

The chain joins TRBV19 to TRBJ2-3; 10 bases align to TRBD2. In germline, CDR1 is LNHDA, CDR2 SQIVND (reference sequence). J was trimmed by 5 bases and V by 6 bases; bases with no gene match: 11. This CDR3 has 16 residues. The CDR3 DNA reads TGTGCCAGTAGATGGAGGGCTAGCGGGAGTCAAGATACGCAGTATTTT. Residues: CASRWRASGSQDTQYF.

The chain recombines TRBV6-5 with TRBJ2-1; weak D call: TRBD2 (6 bases). The CDR3 consists of 16 residues. Trimming removed 2 bases from V and 0 bases from J, with 11 bases in between. Germline CDR1 MNHEY, CDR2 SVGAGI. The CDR3 region is CASSYLRESSYNEQFF. CDR3 sequence (DNA): TGTGCCAGCAGTTACCTCCGGGAGAGCTCCTACAATGAGCAGTTCTTC.

This chain uses TRBV28 with TRBJ1-2; TRBD1 agrees at 9 bases. Germline loops: CDR1 MDHEN, CDR2 SYDVKM. V was pared by 5 bases and J by 9 bases, with 16 bases of the junction left unmatched. The CDR3 consists of 16 residues. CDR3: CASSLSGTGSRQSYTF. The CDR3 nucleotides are TGTGCCAGCAGTCTCTCCGGGACAGGGAGTCGTCAGAGCTACACCTTC.

The chain has TRBV5-1 and TRBJ1-2, with TRBD1 as a possible D gene (5 bases). V was shortened by 0 bases and J by 7 bases, with 10 bases between the two germline ends. In germline, CDR1 is SGHRS, CDR2 YFSETQ. The CDR3 runs 13 residues. As DNA, the CDR3 is TGCGCCAGCAGCTTGGGGCAGGGCCGTGGCTACACCTTC. Its protein product is CASSLGQGRGYTF.

This chain uses TRBV6-2 or TRBV6-3 with TRBJ2-3; D may be TRBD2 (5 bases). With 5 bases removed from V and 10 bases from J, the gap between germline ends came to 16 bases. The germline V gene has CDR1 MNHEY and CDR2 SVGEGT. CDR3 length: 13 residues. The DNA for the CDR3 is TGTGCCAGCAGTCCCACGTCCGGGGAAGCGCAGTATTTT. It yields the protein CASSPTSGEAQYF.

The rearrangement links TRBV19 to TRBJ2-1, with 10 bases lining up with TRBD2. The V gene end was trimmed by 3 bases and the J gene end by 4 bases; junction bases not matched to a gene: 3. The germline V gene has CDR1 LNHDA and CDR2 SQIVND (reference sequence). The CDR3 extends over 15 amino acids. The CDR3: CASSITLAGYNEQFF. The CDR3 DNA is TGTGCCAGTAGTATCACACTAGCGGGGTACAATGAGCAGTTCTTC.

This chain connects TRBV9 to TRBJ2-1; 14 bases agree with TRBD2. Germline V gene sequence: CDR1 SGDLS, CDR2 YYNGEE. J lost 6 bases, V lost 0 bases, and 5 bases had no gene match. This CDR3 contains 17 residues. This chain's CDR3 is CASSVASGLAGVNEQFF. CDR3 nucleotides: TGTGCCAGCAGCGTAGCTTCGGGACTAGCGGGAGTCAATGAGCAGTTCTTC.

The chain employs TRBV3-1 (or the pseudogene TRBV3-2) and TRBJ1-2, with D maybe TRBD1 (6 bases). The CDR3 contains 13 residues. Per the germline V gene, CDR1 is LGHDT and CDR2 is YNNKEL (reference sequence). Trimming took 0 bases from V and 6 from J, leaving 8 bases between them. CDR3: CASSQEQGHGYTF. The CDR3 DNA follows: TGTGCCAGCAGCCAAGAGCAGGGGCATGGCTACACCTTC.

The chain carries TRBV7-9 and TRBJ1-1; 8 positions match TRBD1. V shed 3 bases and J 7 bases; nucleotides not matched to a gene: 10. The CDR3 loop spans 15 amino acids. The V gene's germline CDR1 is SEHNR and CDR2 FQNEAQ (reference sequence). The CDR3, as DNA: TGTGCCAGCAGCTTCCTCGGACAGGGATCTAGTGAAGCTTTCTTT. Protein sequence: CASSFLGQGSSEAFF.